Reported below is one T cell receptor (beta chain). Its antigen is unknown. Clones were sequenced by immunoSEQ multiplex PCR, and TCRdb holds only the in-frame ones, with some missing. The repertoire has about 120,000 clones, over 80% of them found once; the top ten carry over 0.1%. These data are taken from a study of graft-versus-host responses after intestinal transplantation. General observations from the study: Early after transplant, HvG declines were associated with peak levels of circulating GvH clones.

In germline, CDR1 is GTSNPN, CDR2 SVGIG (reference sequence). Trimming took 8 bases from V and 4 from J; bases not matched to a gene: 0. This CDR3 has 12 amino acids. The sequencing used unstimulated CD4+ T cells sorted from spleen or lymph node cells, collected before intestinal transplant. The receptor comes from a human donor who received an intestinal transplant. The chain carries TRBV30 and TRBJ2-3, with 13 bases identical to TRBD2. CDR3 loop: CAGTSGADTQYF. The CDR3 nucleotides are TGTGCCGGGACTAGCGGGGCAGATACGCAGTATTTT.